This record covers a single T cell receptor (beta chain). Its matching antigen is unknown. Unique molecular identifiers featured in how the TCRbeta library was prepared. TCRdb reprocessed the PCR reads via MiXCR and lists one record per CDR3 protein. The table includes 500,000 to 600,000 distinct CDR3 sequences, roughly 30% detected once. This sample is drawn from a study of T-cell reconstitution after alpha-beta-depleted transplantation in children. Study-level findings and limits: Some patients showed high day-60 TCRbeta diversity, which derived from surviving recipient T cells and thymic progenitors. T-cell counts and diversity were attributed mostly to newly produced T cells one year after transplant. Several hundred expanded graft clones reportedly were the source of alpha-beta T cells about two months after transplant.

This CDR3 has 16 residues. Germline loops: CDR1 MNHNS, CDR2 SASEGT. The ends were cut back, 8 bases at V and 0 bases at J, with 17 bases in the middle. The chain couples TRBV6-1 to TRBJ2-1; D is unresolved. Sequences were derived from PBMCs, sampled before TCRalphabeta/CD19-depleted stem cell transplant. This TCR was sampled from a boy under three years old with Wiskott-Aldrich syndrome, due to receive a stem cell transplant. CDR3 in DNA: TGTGCCAGCGGATTGGACCCGCAAAGCTCCTACAATGAGCAGTTCTTC. This codes for CASGLDPQSSYNEQFF.